The rows below give T cell receptor beta chains drawn from one sample of a study of control samples from healthy donors and cancer patients. Assay: immunoSEQ multiplex PCR; the TCRdb copy retains only in-frame clones and omits some. Among 390,000 or so clones, approximately 90% were seen once, and the ten largest hold approximately 6.3%. Input material: PBMCs. The receptors come from a man aged 40-49 years with head and neck cancer. CDR3s include the opening cysteine and the closing phenylalanine or tryptophan. D genes are given only for firm matches. Clone size is stated in some rows and not others, as once, few, many or a class when expanded.

v_gene	d_gene	abundance	j_gene	CDR3aa	CDR3nt
TRBV6-5	NA	NA	TRBJ1-4	CASKSRVREKLFF	TGTGCCAGCAAAAGCAGGGTGCGGGAAAAACTGTTTTTT
TRBV4-1	TRBD2	NA	TRBJ2-4	CASSSSGRALVDIQYF	TGCGCCAGCAGCTCGAGCGGGAGGGCCCTCGTAGACATTCAGTACTTC
TRBV28	NA	NA	TRBJ1-2	CASSLGQARGYTF	TGTGCCAGCAGTCTTGGACAAGCTCGGGGCTACACCTTC
TRBV7-2	NA	NA	TRBJ2-1	CASSPLNGGEQFF	TGTGCCAGCAGCCCCCTGAACGGAGGTGAGCAGTTCTTC
TRBV19	NA	few	TRBJ2-6	CASSSGTGANVLTF	TGTGCCAGTAGCTCAGGGACTGGGGCCAACGTCCTGACTTTC
TRBV7-9	TRBD1	NA	TRBJ1-2	CASSVQGQNYGYTF	TGTGCCAGCAGCGTCCAGGGACAGAACTATGGCTACACCTTC
TRBV30	NA	NA	TRBJ2-7	CAWTPPARWSYEQYF	TGTGCCTGGACCCCTCCGGCCCGGTGGTCTTACGAGCAGTACTTC
TRBV30	NA	NA	TRBJ1-2	CAWSRGDGYTF	TGTGCCTGGAGTAGAGGGGATGGCTACACCTTC
TRBV11-2	NA	NA	TRBJ2-3	CASSLDRETQYF	TGTGCCAGCAGCTTAGACAGGGAGACGCAGTATTTT
TRBV28	NA	few	TRBJ2-7	CASSFLDVSYEQYF	TGTGCCAGCAGTTTTTTGGACGTCTCCTACGAGCAGTACTTC
TRBV7-3	TRBD1	NA	TRBJ2-5	CASSLMGQGSQTQYF	TGTGCCAGCAGCTTAATGGGACAGGGGTCACAGACCCAGTACTTC
TRBV18	TRBD2	NA	TRBJ2-7	CASSPGLAGVGGSYEQYF	TGTGCCAGCTCTCCGGGACTAGCGGGAGTAGGGGGCTCCTACGAGCAGTACTTC
TRBV27	NA	NA	TRBJ2-4	CASSGGGPKNIQYF	TGTGCCAGCAGTGGAGGCGGCCCGAAAAACATTCAGTACTTC
TRBV29-1	TRBD1	few	TRBJ2-6	CSVSEGTVDSGANVLTF	TGCAGCGTCTCCGAAGGGACAGTTGACTCTGGGGCCAACGTCCTGACTTTC
TRBV27	TRBD2	NA	TRBJ2-3	CASSLSSAGGQYF	TGTGCCAGCAGTTTATCGTCAGCGGGAGGCCAGTATTTT
TRBV5-1	NA	NA	TRBJ1-4	CASSWEGATNEKLFF	TGCGCCAGCAGCTGGGAGGGTGCAACTAATGAAAAACTGTTTTTT
TRBV4-3	NA	NA	TRBJ1-4	CASSQGYNEKLFF	TGCGCCAGCAGCCAAGGGTATAATGAAAAACTGTTTTTT
TRBV11-2	NA	NA	TRBJ2-3	CASSLVGGPTDTQYF	TGTGCCAGCAGCTTAGTAGGGGGGCCCACAGATACGCAGTATTTT
TRBV6-2/TRBV6-3	NA	NA	TRBJ2-3	CASSYSGGRGTDTQYF	TGTGCCAGCAGTTACTCGGGGGGCCGGGGCACAGATACGCAGTATTTT
TRBV5-1	TRBD1	NA	TRBJ2-3	CASSLQGIATDTQYF	TGCGCCAGCAGCTTACAGGGGATAGCGACAGATACGCAGTATTTT
TRBV12-2	NA	NA	TRBJ2-6	CASRCGTGAAASGANVLTF	TGTGCAAGTCGCTGTGGGACAGGGGCAGCCGCCTCTGGGGCCAACGTCCTGACTTTC
TRBV27	NA	NA	TRBJ2-5	CASSFDRGVGTQYF	TGTGCCAGCAGTTTTGATCGGGGTGTCGGGACCCAGTACTTC
TRBV5-1	TRBD2	NA	TRBJ2-1	CASSLRLAGLNEQFF	TGCGCCAGCAGCTTGCGGCTAGCGGGTCTCAATGAGCAGTTCTTC
TRBV7-2	NA	NA	TRBJ2-5	CASSLQDQETQYF	TGTGCCAGCAGCCTACAGGACCAAGAGACCCAGTACTTC
TRBV6-2/TRBV6-3	NA	many	TRBJ2-7	CASSYRGDYEQYF	TGTGCCAGCAGTTACAGGGGGGACTACGAGCAGTACTTC
TRBV3-1/TRBV3-2	TRBD2	NA	TRBJ2-1	CASSRIAGGRYNEQFF	TGTGCCAGCAGCAGAATAGCGGGGGGACGTTACAATGAGCAGTTCTTC
TRBV19	NA	once	TRBJ2-1	CASSTPFAGNSYNEQFF	TGTGCCAGTAGTACCCCTTTTGCGGGGAACTCCTACAATGAGCAGTTCTTC
TRBV12-3/TRBV12-4	NA	NA	TRBJ2-7	CASSLGSAYEQYF	TGTGCCAGCAGTTTGGGCAGTGCCTACGAGCAGTACTTC
TRBV5-1	TRBD1	once	TRBJ2-2	CASSLGGQGPTGELFF	TGCGCCAGCAGCTTGGGGGGACAGGGACCCACCGGGGAGCTGTTTTTT
TRBV5-1	NA	NA	TRBJ1-1	CASSLGSFNPNTEAFF	TGCGCCAGCAGCTTAGGTTCCTTCAACCCGAACACTGAAGCTTTCTTT
TRBV25-1	NA	NA	TRBJ1-1	CASSLTRGAQNTEAFF	TGTGCCAGCAGCCTGACCCGGGGGGCCCAGAACACTGAAGCTTTCTTT